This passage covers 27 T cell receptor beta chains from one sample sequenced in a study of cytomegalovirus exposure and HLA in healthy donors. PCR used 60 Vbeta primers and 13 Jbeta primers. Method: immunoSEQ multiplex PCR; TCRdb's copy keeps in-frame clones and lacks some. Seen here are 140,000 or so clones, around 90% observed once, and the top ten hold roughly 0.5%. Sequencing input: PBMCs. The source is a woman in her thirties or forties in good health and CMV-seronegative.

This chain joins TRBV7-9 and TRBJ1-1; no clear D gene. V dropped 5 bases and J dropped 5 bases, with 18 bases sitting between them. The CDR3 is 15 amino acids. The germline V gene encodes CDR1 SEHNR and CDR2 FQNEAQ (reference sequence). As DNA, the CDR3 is TGTGCCAGCAGCCCCCCCGCGCGGGGTGGTACTGAAGCTTTCTTT. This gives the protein CASSPPARGGTEAFF.

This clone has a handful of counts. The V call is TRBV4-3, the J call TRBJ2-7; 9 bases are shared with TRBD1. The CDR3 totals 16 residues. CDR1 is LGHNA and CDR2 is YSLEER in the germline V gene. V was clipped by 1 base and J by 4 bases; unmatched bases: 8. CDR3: CASSQVNGTGIYEQYF. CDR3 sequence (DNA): TGCGCCAGCAGCCAAGTAAACGGGACAGGGATTTACGAGCAGTACTTC.

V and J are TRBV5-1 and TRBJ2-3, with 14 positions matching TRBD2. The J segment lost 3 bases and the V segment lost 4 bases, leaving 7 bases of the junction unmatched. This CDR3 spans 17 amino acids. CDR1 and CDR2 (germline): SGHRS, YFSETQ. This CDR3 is CASSGAGTSGSTDTQYF. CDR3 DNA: TGCGCCAGCAGCGGAGCCGGGACTAGCGGGAGTACAGATACGCAGTATTTT.

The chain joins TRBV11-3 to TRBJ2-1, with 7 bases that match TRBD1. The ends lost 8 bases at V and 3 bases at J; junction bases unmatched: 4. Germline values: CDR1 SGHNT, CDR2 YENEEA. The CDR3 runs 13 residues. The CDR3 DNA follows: TGTGCCAGCTCGCAGGGGGACTACAATGAGCAGTTCTTC. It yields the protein CASSQGDYNEQFF.

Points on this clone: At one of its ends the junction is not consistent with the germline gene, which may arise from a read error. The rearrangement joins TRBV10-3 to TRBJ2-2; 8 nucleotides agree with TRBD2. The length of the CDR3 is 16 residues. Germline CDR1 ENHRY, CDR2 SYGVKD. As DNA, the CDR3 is TGTGCCATCTTGGATACCGGGACTAGGAACGCCGGGGAGCTGTTTTTT. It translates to CAILDTGTRNAGELFF.

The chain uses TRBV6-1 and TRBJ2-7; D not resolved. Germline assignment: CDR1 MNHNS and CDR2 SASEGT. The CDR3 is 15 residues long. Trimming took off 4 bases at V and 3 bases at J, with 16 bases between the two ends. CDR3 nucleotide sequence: TGTGCCAGCAGTGTCGTCACTTCCTCAGGCTACGAGCAGTACTTC. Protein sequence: CASSVVTSSGYEQYF.

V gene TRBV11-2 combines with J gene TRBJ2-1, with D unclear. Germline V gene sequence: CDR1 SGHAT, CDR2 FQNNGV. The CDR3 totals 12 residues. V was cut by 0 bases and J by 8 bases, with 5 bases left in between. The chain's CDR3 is CASSLDRYEQFF. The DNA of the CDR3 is TGTGCCAGCAGCTTAGATAGATATGAGCAGTTCTTC. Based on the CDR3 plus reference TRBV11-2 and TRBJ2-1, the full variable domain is EAGVAQSPRYKIIEKRQSVAFWCNPISGHATLYWYQQILGQGPKLLIQFQNNGVVDDSQLPKDRFSAERLKGVDSTLKIQPAKLEDSAVYLCASSLDRYEQFFGPGTRLTVL.

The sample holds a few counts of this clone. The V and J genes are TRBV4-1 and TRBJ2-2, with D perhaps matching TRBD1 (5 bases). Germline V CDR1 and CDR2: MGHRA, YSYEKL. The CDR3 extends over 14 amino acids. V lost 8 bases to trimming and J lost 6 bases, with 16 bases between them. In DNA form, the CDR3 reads TGCGCCAGCCAGGGCAGGGCTTCGCCCGGGGAGCTGTTTTTT. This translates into CASQGRASPGELFF.

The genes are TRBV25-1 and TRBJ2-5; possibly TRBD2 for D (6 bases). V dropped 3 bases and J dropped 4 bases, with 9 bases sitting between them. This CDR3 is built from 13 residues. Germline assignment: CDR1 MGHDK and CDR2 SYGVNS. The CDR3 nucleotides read TGTGCCAGCAGTGATGGGGGGTTAGAGACCCAGTACTTC. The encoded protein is CASSDGGLETQYF.

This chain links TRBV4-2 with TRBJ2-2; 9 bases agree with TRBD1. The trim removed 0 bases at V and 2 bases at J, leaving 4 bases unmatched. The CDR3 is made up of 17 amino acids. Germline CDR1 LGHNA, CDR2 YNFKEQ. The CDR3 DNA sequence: TGTGCCAGCAGCCAAGAATTGACAGGGGGAAACACCGGGGAGCTGTTTTTT. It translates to CASSQELTGGNTGELFF.

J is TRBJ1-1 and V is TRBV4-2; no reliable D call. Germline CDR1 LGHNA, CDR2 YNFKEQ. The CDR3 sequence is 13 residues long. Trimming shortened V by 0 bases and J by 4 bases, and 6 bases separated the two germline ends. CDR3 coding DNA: TGTGCCAGCAGCCAAGATCGGAGCACTGAAGCTTTCTTT. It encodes CASSQDRSTEAFF.

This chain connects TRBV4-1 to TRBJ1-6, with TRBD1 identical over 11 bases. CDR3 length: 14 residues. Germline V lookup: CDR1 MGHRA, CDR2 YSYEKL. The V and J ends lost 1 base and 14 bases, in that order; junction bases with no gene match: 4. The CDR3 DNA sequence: TGCGCCAGCAGCCAAGGGACAGGGGGCAAGTCCCTCCACTTT. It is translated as CASSQGTGGKSLHF.

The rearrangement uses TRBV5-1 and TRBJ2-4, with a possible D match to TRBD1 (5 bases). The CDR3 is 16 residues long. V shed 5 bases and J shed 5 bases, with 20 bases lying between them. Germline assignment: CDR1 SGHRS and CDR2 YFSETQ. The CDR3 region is CASRRAGNSAENIQYF. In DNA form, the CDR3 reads TGCGCCAGCAGACGGGCAGGGAATTCGGCGGAAAACATTCAGTACTTC.

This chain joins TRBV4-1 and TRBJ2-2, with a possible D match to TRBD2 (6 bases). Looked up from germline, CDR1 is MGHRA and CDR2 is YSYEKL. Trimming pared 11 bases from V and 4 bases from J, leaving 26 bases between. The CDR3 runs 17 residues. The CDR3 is CASAAGTWGVITGELFF. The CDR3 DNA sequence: TGCGCCTCAGCAGCTGGTACGTGGGGGGTGATCACCGGGGAGCTGTTTTTT.

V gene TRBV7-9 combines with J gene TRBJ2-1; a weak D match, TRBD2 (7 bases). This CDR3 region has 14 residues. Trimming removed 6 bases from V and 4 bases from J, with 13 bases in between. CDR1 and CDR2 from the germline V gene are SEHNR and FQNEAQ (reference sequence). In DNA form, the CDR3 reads TGTGCCAGCAGGGGGGCTAGCGGATACAATGAGCAGTTCTTC. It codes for CASRGASGYNEQFF. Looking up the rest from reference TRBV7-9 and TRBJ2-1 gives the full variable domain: DTGVSQNPRHKITKRGQNVTFRCDPISEHNRLYWYRQTLGQGPEFLTYFQNEAQLEKSRLLSDRFSAERPKGSFSTLEIQRTEQGDSAMYLCASRGASGYNEQFFGPGTRLTVL.

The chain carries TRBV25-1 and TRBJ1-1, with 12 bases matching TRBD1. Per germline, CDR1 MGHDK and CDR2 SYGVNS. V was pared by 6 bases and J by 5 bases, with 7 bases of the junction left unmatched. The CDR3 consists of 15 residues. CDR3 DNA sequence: TGTGCCAGCAGCCGGGACAGGGGGCTCGGAACTGAAGCTTTCTTT. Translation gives CASSRDRGLGTEAFF. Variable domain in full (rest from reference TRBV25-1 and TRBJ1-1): EADIYQTPRYLVIGTGKKITLECSQTMGHDKMYWYQQDPGMELHLIHYSYGVNSTEKGDLSSESTVSRIRTEHFPLTLESARPSHTSQYLCASSRDRGLGTEAFFGQGTRLTVV.

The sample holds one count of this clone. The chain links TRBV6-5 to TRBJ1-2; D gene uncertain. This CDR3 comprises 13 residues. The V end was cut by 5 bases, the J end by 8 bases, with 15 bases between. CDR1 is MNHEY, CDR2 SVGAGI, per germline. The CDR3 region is CASSAVGLAGYTF. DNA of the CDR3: TGTGCCAGCAGTGCTGTCGGTCTCGCGGGCTACACCTTC.

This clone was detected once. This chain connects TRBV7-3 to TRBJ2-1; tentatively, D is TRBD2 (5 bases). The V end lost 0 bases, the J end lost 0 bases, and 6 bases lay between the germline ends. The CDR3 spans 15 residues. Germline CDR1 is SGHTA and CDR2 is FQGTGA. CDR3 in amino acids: CASSLTGSSYNEQFF. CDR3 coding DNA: TGTGCCAGCAGCTTAACAGGGAGCTCCTACAATGAGCAGTTCTTC.

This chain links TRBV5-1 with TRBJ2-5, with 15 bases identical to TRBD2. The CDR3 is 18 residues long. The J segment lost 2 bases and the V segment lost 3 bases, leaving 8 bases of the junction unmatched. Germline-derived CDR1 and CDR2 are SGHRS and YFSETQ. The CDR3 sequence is CASSSGLAGGSPQETQYF. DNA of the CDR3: TGCGCCAGCAGCTCGGGACTAGCGGGAGGAAGCCCACAAGAGACCCAGTACTTC. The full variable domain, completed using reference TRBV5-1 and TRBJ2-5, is KAGVTQTPRYLIKTRGQQVTLSCSPISGHRSVSWYQQTPGQGLQFLFEYFSETQRNKGNFPGRFSGRQFSNSRSEMNVSTLELGDSALYLCASSSGLAGGSPQETQYFGPGTRLLVL.

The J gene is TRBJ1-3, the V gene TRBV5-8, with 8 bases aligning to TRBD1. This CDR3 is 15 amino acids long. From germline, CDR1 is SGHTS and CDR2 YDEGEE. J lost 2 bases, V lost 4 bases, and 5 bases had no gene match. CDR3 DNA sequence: TGTGCCAGCAGCCCGGACAGGGATGCTGGAAACACCATATATTTT. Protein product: CASSPDRDAGNTIYF.

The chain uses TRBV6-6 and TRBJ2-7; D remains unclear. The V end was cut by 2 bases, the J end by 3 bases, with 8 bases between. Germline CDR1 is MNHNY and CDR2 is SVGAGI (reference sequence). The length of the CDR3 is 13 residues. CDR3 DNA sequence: TGTGCCAGCAGTTACGACTCCCACTACGAGCAGTACTTC. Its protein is CASSYDSHYEQYF.

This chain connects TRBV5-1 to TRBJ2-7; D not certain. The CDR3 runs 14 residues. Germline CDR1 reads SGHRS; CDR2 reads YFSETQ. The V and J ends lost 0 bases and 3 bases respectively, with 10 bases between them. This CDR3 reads CASSLVSPNYEQYF. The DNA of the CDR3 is TGCGCCAGCAGCTTGGTTAGCCCAAACTACGAGCAGTACTTC. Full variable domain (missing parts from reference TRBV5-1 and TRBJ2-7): KAGVTQTPRYLIKTRGQQVTLSCSPISGHRSVSWYQQTPGQGLQFLFEYFSETQRNKGNFPGRFSGRQFSNSRSEMNVSTLELGDSALYLCASSLVSPNYEQYFGPGTRLTVT.

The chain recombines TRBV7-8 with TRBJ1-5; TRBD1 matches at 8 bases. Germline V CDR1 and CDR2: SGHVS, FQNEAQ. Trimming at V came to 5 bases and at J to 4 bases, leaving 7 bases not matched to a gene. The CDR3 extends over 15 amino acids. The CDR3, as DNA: TGTGCCAGCAGCGCGGTCAGGGGGCCGAATCAGCCCCAGCATTTT. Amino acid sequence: CASSAVRGPNQPQHF.

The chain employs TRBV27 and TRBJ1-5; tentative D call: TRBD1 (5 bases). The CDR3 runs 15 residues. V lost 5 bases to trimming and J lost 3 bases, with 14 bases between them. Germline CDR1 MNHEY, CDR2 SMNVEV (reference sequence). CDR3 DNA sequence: TGTGCCAGCAGTCGCGGGGGAGGGAACAATCAGCCCCAGCATTTT. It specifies CASSRGGGNNQPQHF.

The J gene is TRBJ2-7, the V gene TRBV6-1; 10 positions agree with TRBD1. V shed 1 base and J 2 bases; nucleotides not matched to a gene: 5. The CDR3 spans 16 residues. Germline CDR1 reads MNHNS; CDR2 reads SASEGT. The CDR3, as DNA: TGTGCCAGCAGTGAAGTGTTTGGACAGGGGGCCTACGAGCAGTACTTC. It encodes CASSEVFGQGAYEQYF.

The CDR3 sequence is CASSGQNYGYTF. The CDR3 DNA is TGTGCCAGTTCGGGACAGAACTATGGCTACACCTTC. The chain combines TRBV19 with TRBJ1-2; 7 bases align to TRBD1. CDR3 length equals 12 residues. The germline V gene encodes CDR1 LNHDA and CDR2 SQIVND (reference sequence). The junction had 2 bases not matched to a gene; V was cut back by 8 bases and J by 2 bases.

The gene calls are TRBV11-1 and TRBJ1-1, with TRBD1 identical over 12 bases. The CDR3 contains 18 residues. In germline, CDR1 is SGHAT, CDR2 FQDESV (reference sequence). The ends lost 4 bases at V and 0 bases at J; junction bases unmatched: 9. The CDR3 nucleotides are TGTGCCAGCAGCTCGCCTGGGACAGGGGGCTTCATGAACACTGAAGCTTTCTTT. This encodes CASSSPGTGGFMNTEAFF.